These T cell receptor beta chains were read from a single sample in a study of immune cell composition in non-small cell lung cancer. Some clones are missing from TCRdb's copy, which holds only in-frame ones; the method was immunoSEQ multiplex PCR. The sample has about 7,200 clones, less than 75% seen once. The sequencing input was lung tumor tissue. The receptors derive from a human donor with non-small cell lung cancer. Each CDR3 is given with its conserved first and last residue. D genes are given only for firm matches. Size is omitted from some rows. Given values are once, few, many or a class for expanded clones.

clone size,V gene,J gene,D gene,CDR3 DNA,CDR3 protein
.,TRBV11-2,TRBJ2-1,.,TGTGCCAGCAGCTCCAGCGAGTACAATGAGCAGTTCTTC,CASSSSEYNEQFF
.,TRBV5-8,TRBJ2-2,.,TGTGCCAGCAGAAAAGCGGAACTGAGCAACACCGGGGAGCTGTTTTTT,CASRKAELSNTGELFF
.,TRBV16,TRBJ1-2,.,TGTGCCAGCAGCCAATCGCCCGTAGCCTCCGTGGGCTACACCTTC,CASSQSPVASVGYTF
.,TRBV7-2,TRBJ2-1,TRBD2,TGTGCCAGCAGCTTAGGACTAGCGGGCCACAATGAGCAGTTCTTC,CASSLGLAGHNEQFF
.,TRBV11-2,TRBJ1-6,.,TGTGCCAGCAGGCTCGGGGGACGTGATTCACCCCTCCACTTT,CASRLGGRDSPLHF
.,TRBV4-1,TRBJ1-4,TRBD1,TGCGCCAGCAGCAAAAGACAGGGGGCCAGCGAAAAACTGTTTTTT,CASSKRQGASEKLFF
once,TRBV5-1,TRBJ1-3,.,TGCGCCAGCAGCTTGTCAGGGATTGGAAACACCATATATTTT,CASSLSGIGNTIYF
.,TRBV21-1,TRBJ1-5,.,TGTGCCAGCACCCGGGACTCATATAGCAATCAGCCCCAGCATTTT,CASTRDSYSNQPQHF
.,TRBV5-1,TRBJ2-7,TRBD1,TGCGCCAGCGGTGCCGAGTGGACAGGGGCCGAGCAGTACTTC,CASGAEWTGAEQYF
.,TRBV5-1,TRBJ2-1,.,TGCGCCAGCAGCTTGGTGGGGGGCTCCTACAATGAGCAGTTCTTC,CASSLVGGSYNEQFF
few,TRBV7-2,TRBJ1-2,TRBD1,TGTGCCAGCAGCTTAGGTGGGCAGGGGGCCAGATATGGCTACACCTTC,CASSLGGQGARYGYTF
.,TRBV2,TRBJ1-5,TRBD1,TGTGCCAGCAGCGATACAGGGGAGGAACAGCCCCAGCATTTT,CASSDTGEEQPQHF
.,TRBV9,TRBJ2-5,TRBD2,TGTGCCAGCGGGGGCTCAGCGGGAGGGCCGCAGGAGACCCAGTACTTC,CASGGSAGGPQETQYF
few,TRBV28,TRBJ1-5,.,TGTGCCAGCAGACCCAAATGGAGATTTCAGCCCCAGCATTTT,CASRPKWRFQPQHF
.,TRBV2,TRBJ1-1,TRBD1,TGTGCCGGAAAGGGACAGATGAACACTGAAGCTTTCTTT,CAGKGQMNTEAFF
.,TRBV7-9,TRBJ1-2,.,TGTGCCAGCAGCTTTACTTCTAACTATGGCTACACCTTC,CASSFTSNYGYTF
.,TRBV7-9,TRBJ1-4,.,TGTGCCAGCAGCTCTAGAGCTAGTAATGAAAAACTGTTTTTT,CASSSRASNEKLFF
.,TRBV30,TRBJ1-1,.,TGTGCCTGGAGTGTGGGGGCCACTGAAGCTTTCTTT,CAWSVGATEAFF
.,TRBV27,TRBJ2-7,TRBD1,TGTGCCAGCAGTTCCGGACAGGGCGGGATCTACGAGCAGTACTTC,CASSSGQGGIYEQYF
.,TRBV6-5,TRBJ1-1,.,TGTGCCAGCAAAGTCCTCGGGGACACTGAAGCTTTCTTT,CASKVLGDTEAFF
few,TRBV29-1,TRBJ1-6,TRBD1,TGCAGCGTCGGGACAGGACCTAATTCACCCCTCCACTTT,CSVGTGPNSPLHF
.,TRBV28,TRBJ1-4,TRBD1,TGTGCCAGCAGTTTGGGCGGACAGGGGGTTTCGGCTAATGAAAAACTGTTTTTT,CASSLGGQGVSANEKLFF
few,TRBV14,TRBJ2-2,.,TGTGCCAGCAGCCCGTTAACATCTTTCACCACCGGGGAGCTGTTTTTT,CASSPLTSFTTGELFF
.,TRBV10-2,TRBJ2-5,.,TGCGCCAGCAGTGATTGGAGGGGCGGATGGGTTGAGACCCAGTACTTC,CASSDWRGGWVETQYF
.,TRBV5-1,TRBJ2-1,TRBD2,TGCGCCAGCAGCTTGATTCTAGCGGGGAACAATGAGCAGTTCTTC,CASSLILAGNNEQFF
.,TRBV19,TRBJ2-3,TRBD1,TGTGCCAGTACCGTCTCCCGGACAGGCCTAACAGATACGCAGTATTTT,CASTVSRTGLTDTQYF
.,TRBV11-2,TRBJ1-1,.,.,CASSSLVGRGTFF
.,TRBV2,TRBJ1-1,.,TGTGCCAGCAGTGTAATGAAGGGGGAGGAAGCTTTCTTT,CASSVMKGEEAFF
.,TRBV6-1,TRBJ2-3,TRBD1,TGTGCCAGCAGTGAAGCTTTGGGACAGGGGAAGTGGGAGCAGTATTTT,CASSEALGQGKWEQYF
.,TRBV2,TRBJ1-1,.,TGTGCCAGCAGTGAAAAATTTGTGGCGGGGAACACTGAAGCTTTCTTT,CASSEKFVAGNTEAFF
.,TRBV2,TRBJ2-3,.,TGTGCCAGCAAGAGGGCCGTTAGCACAGATACGCAGTATTTT,CASKRAVSTDTQYF
once,TRBV18,TRBJ2-3,TRBD2,TGTGCCAGCTCAGCTTCCACGGGACTAGCGGCGGGAGATACGCAGTATTTT,CASSASTGLAAGDTQYF
few,TRBV10-2,TRBJ2-5,TRBD2,TGCGCCAGCAGGACAGGGACTAGCGGAGAGACCCAGTACTTC,CASRTGTSGETQYF
.,TRBV7-9,TRBJ1-2,.,TGTGCCAGCAGCTTAGGACAGATAACCTATGGCTACACCTTC,CASSLGQITYGYTF
.,TRBV19,TRBJ1-1,.,TGTGCCAGTAGTAGCGGATCTAAATCCACTGAAGCTTTCTTT,CASSSGSKSTEAFF
once,TRBV18,TRBJ2-7,.,TGTGCCAGCTCACCACTTGCAGGGGACTACGAGCAGTACTTC,CASSPLAGDYEQYF
once,TRBV29-1,TRBJ1-5,.,TGCAGCGTTCAGGAGGTAGGAGGGTCAGGTCAGCCCCAGCATTTT,CSVQEVGGSGQPQHF
.,TRBV28,TRBJ2-7,TRBD1,TGTGCCAGCAGGACAGGGGGCAGCGGGTACGAGCAGTACTTC,CASRTGGSGYEQYF
.,TRBV4-2,TRBJ1-5,.,TGTGCCAGCAGTGATTACCTTGGGGCAGGTGGAGATCAGCCCCAGCATTTT,CASSDYLGAGGDQPQHF
.,TRBV28,TRBJ2-7,.,TGTGCCAGCAGAGGAAGCCGGAGTAGTACGGGTTCCTACGAGCAGTACTTC,CASRGSRSSTGSYEQYF
.,TRBV5-6,TRBJ1-2,.,TGTGCCAGCAGCTTGGGACAGGCCAACTATGGCTACACCTTC,CASSLGQANYGYTF
.,TRBV11-1,TRBJ1-3,.,TGTGCCAGCAGCTTAGGAAGCGGTCTTCGCTCTGGAAACACCATATATTTT,CASSLGSGLRSGNTIYF
.,TRBV9,TRBJ1-3,TRBD1,TGTGCCAGCAGCGTAGAGACAGGGTTTGGAAACACCATATATTTT,CASSVETGFGNTIYF
.,TRBV7-2,TRBJ2-7,.,TGTGCCAGCAGCTTAGGCGGAAATGCGGGATCGGCCTACGAGCAGTACTTC,CASSLGGNAGSAYEQYF
.,TRBV7-2,TRBJ2-1,.,TGTGCCAGCAGCTTAGGGGACTCTTCCTACAATGAGCAGTTCTTC,CASSLGDSSYNEQFF
.,TRBV19,TRBJ2-4,.,TGTGCCAGTAGTATAGACCGGAGCACGAACATTCAGTACTTC,CASSIDRSTNIQYF
.,TRBV15,TRBJ2-2,.,TGTGCCACCAGCAGACCCTCGGGGGGCCTGCCGTTCACCGGGGAGCTGTTTTTT,CATSRPSGGLPFTGELFF
.,TRBV7-2,TRBJ2-7,TRBD1,TGTGCCAGCAGCGGACCGGGACAGGGGATACTCTACGAGCAGTACTTC,CASSGPGQGILYEQYF
few,TRBV27,TRBJ1-1,.,TGTGCCAGCAGTTCGGGAGGGAACACTGAAGCTTTCTTT,CASSSGGNTEAFF
.,TRBV5-1,TRBJ2-5,.,TGCGCCAGCAGCTTGGAACCGGGGGTCCTGAGGCAGTACTTC,CASSLEPGVLRQYF
.,TRBV18,TRBJ1-2,.,TGTGCCAGCTCACCACCGACGGAGTCCTATGGCTACACCTTC,CASSPPTESYGYTF
.,TRBV5-1,TRBJ2-1,.,TGCGCCAGCAGCTTGACAGTTAGCTCCTACAATGAGCAGTTCTTC,CASSLTVSSYNEQFF
.,TRBV27,TRBJ2-6,.,TGTGCCAGCAGTTTATACAGCTCTGGGGCCAACGTCCTGACTTTC,CASSLYSSGANVLTF
.,TRBV11-1,TRBJ2-1,.,TGTGCCAGCAGCTTAGAAGCCTCGACTGCCTACAATGAGCAGTTCTTC,CASSLEASTAYNEQFF
.,TRBV6-1,TRBJ2-3,TRBD2,TGTGCCAGCGAGGGCGGGAGCAGCACAGATACGCAGTATTTT,CASEGGSSTDTQYF